This T cell receptor (beta chain) stems from a study of siplizumab effects on memory and regulatory T cells. Sequencing was performed with immunoSEQ multiplex PCR; in TCRdb, only in-frame clones are kept and a portion is missing. The data show about 100,000 clones, over 90% seen once. Findings and limits, study-wide: Siplizumab cultures yielded proliferating Tregs whose suppressive function was not confirmed. Where siplizumab was present, mappable alloreactive CD4+ clones averaged roughly 72% Treg-derived, compared with around 27% in controls. There were only a minor fraction of alloreactive clones that mapped to unstimulated subsets. About 80-95% of proliferating CD4+ or CD8+ clones had no assignable naive or memory phenotype.

V shed 5 bases and J shed 7 bases, with 24 bases lying between them. CDR3 length equals 17 residues. The germline V gene has CDR1 LNHDA and CDR2 SQIVND (reference sequence). Note on this clone: Antigen unknown.

This TCR came from a human donor in good health. The sample consisted of non-Treg CD4+ T cells sorted from blood. The V call is TRBV19, the J call TRBJ2-1; tentatively, D is TRBD1 (6 bases). This CDR3 reads CASSSGQHHKATNEQFF. The CDR3 DNA reads as TGTGCCAGTAGTTCAGGACAGCACCATAAGGCCACAAATGAGCAGTTCTTC.